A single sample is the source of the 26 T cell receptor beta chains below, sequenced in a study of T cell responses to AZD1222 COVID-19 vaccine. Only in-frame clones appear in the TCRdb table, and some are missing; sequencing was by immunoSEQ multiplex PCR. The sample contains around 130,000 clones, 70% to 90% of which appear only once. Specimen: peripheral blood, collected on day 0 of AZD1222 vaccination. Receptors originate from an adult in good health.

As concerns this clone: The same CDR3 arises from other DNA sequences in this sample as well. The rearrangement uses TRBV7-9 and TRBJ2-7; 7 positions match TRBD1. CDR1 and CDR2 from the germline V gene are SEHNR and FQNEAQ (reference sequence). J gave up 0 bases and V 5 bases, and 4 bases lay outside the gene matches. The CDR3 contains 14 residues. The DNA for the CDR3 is TGTGCCAGCAGCCTGGGGACAGACTCCTACGAGCAGTACTTC. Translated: CASSLGTDSYEQYF.

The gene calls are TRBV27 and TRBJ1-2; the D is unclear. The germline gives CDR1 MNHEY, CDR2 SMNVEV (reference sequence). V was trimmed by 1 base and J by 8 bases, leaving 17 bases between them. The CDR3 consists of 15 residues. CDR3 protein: CASSLWFRAAGGYTF. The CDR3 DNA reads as TGTGCCAGCAGTTTATGGTTTCGAGCGGCGGGGGGCTACACCTTC.

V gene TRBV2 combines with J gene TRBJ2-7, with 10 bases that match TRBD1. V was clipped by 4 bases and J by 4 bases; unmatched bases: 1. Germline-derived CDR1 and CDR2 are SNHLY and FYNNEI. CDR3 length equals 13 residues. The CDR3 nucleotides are TGTGCCAGCAGTGGGGACAGGGGTTACGAGCAGTACTTC. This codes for CASSGDRGYEQYF. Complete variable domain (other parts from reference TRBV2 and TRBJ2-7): EPEVTQTPSHQVTQMGQEVILRCVPISNHLYFYWYRQILGQKVEFLVSFYNNEISEKSEIFDDQFSVERPDGSNFTLKIRSTKLEDSAMYFCASSGDRGYEQYFGPGTRLTVT.

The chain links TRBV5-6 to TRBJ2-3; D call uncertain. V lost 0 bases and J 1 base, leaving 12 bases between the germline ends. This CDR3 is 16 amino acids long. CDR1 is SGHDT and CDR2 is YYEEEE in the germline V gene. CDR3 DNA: TGTGCCAGCAGCTTGGAAGCCACGATGGGCACAGATACGCAGTATTTT. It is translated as CASSLEATMGTDTQYF.

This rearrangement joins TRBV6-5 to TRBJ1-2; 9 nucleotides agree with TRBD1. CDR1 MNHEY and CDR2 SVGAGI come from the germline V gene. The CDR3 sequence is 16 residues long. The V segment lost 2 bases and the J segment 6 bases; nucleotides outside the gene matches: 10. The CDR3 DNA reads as TGTGCCAGCAGTTACGGGCACAGGGGGCGCAAGCATGGCTACACCTTC. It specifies CASSYGHRGRKHGYTF.

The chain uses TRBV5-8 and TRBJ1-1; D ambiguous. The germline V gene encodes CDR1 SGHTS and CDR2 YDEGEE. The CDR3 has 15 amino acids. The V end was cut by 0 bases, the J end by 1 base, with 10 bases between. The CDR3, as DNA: TGTGCCAGCAGCTTGGCGGCAGCGAGGAACACTGAAGCTTTCTTT. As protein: CASSLAAARNTEAFF.

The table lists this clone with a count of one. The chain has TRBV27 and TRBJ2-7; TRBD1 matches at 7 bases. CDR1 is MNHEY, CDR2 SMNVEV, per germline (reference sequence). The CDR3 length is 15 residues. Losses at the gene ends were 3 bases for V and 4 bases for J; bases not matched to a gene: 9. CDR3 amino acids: CASSLTGLGMYEQYF. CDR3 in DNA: TGTGCCAGCAGTTTGACAGGGTTGGGGATGTACGAGCAGTACTTC.

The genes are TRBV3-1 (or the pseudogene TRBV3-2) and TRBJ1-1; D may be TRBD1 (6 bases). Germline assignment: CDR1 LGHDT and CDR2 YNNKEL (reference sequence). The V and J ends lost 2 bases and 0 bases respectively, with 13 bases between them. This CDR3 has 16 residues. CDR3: CASSQKGGTVNTEAFF. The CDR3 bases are TGTGCCAGCAGCCAAAAAGGGGGAACAGTGAACACTGAAGCTTTCTTT.

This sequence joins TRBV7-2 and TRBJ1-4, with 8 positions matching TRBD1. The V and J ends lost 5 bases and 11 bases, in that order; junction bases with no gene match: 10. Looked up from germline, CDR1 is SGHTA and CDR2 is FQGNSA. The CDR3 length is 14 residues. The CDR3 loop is CASSLRGPADKLFF. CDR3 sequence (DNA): TGTGCCAGCAGCCTCAGGGGGCCGGCGGATAAACTGTTTTTT. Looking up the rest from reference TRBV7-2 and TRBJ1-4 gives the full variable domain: GAGVSQSPSNKVTEKGKDVELRCDPISGHTALYWYRQSLGQGLEFLIYFQGNSAPDKSGLPSDRFSAERTGGSVSTLTIQRTQQEDSAVYLCASSLRGPADKLFFGSGTQLSVL.

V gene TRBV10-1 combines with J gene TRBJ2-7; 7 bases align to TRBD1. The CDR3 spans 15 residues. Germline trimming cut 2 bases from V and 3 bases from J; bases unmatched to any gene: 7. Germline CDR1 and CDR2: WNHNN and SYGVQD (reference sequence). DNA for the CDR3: TGCGCCAGCAGTGAGGCCAGGGGGAAAGTCTACGAGCAGTACTTC. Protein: CASSEARGKVYEQYF.

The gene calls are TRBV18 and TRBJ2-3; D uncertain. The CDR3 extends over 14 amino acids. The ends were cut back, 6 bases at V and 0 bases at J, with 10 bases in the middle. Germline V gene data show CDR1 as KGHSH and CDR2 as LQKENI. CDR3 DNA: TGTGCCAGCTCCCGGCGGTCGAGCACAGATACGCAGTATTTT. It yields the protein CASSRRSSTDTQYF.

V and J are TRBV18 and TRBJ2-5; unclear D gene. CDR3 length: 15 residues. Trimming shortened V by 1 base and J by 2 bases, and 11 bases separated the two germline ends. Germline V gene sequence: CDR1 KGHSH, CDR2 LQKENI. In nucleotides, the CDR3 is TGTGCCAGCTCACCACAAACGTTCTTACAAGAGACCCAGTACTTC. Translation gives CASSPQTFLQETQYF. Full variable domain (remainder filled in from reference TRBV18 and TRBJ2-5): NAGVMQNPRHLVRRRGQEARLRCSPMKGHSHVYWYRQLPEEGLKFMVYLQKENIIDESGMPKERFSAEFPKEGPSILRIQQVVRGDSAAYFCASSPQTFLQETQYFGPGTRLLVL.

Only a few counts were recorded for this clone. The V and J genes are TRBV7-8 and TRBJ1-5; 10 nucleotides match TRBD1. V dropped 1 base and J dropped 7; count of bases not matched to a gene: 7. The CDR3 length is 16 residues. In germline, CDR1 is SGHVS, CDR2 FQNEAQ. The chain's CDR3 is CASSLGGTGVRQPQHF. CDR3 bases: TGTGCCAGCAGCTTAGGCGGGACAGGGGTGCGGCAGCCCCAGCATTTT.

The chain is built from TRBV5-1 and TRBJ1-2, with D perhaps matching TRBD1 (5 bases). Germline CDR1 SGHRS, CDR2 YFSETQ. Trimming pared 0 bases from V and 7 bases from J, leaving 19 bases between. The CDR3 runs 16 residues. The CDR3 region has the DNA TGCGCCAGCAGCTTGGTTACGGGAGGAGGGGTCGCTGGCTACACCTTC. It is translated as CASSLVTGGGVAGYTF.

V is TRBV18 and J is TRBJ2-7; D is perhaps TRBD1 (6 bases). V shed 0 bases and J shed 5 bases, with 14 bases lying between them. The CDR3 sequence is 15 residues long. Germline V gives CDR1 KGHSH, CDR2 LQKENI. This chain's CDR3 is CASSPPAGQNHEQYF. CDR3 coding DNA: TGTGCCAGCTCACCACCCGCTGGACAGAACCACGAGCAGTACTTC. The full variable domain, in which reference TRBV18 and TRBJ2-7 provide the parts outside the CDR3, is NAGVMQNPRHLVRRRGQEARLRCSPMKGHSHVYWYRQLPEEGLKFMVYLQKENIIDESGMPKERFSAEFPKEGPSILRIQQVVRGDSAAYFCASSPPAGQNHEQYFGPGTRLTVT.

As DNA, the CDR3 is TGTGCCTGGAGCCGGGGGGCAGGCTATGGCTACACCTTC. Its translation is CAWSRGAGYGYTF. V gene TRBV30 combines with J gene TRBJ1-2; possible D gene TRBD1, 6 bases. In germline, CDR1 is GTSNPN, CDR2 SVGIG (reference sequence). V lost 3 bases and J 4 bases, leaving 12 bases between the germline ends. This CDR3 is built from 13 residues.

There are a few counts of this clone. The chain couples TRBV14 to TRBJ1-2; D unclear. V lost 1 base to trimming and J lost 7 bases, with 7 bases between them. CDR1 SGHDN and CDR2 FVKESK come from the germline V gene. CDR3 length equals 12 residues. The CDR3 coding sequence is TGTGCCAGCAGCCAAGGACCGGTTGGCTACACCTTC. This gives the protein CASSQGPVGYTF.

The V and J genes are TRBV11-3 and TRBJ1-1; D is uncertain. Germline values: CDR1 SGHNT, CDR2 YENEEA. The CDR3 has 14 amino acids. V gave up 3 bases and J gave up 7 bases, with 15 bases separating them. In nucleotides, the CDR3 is TGTGCCAGCAGCTTTTTTCGAGGAGGAGATGAAGCTTTCTTT. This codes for CASSFFRGGDEAFF.

Here the CDR3 DNA reads TGCGCCAGCAGCGACGGGACAGCTGTCACTGAAGCTTTCTTT. Its translation: CASSDGTAVTEAFF. The chain links TRBV5-1 to TRBJ1-1; the match to TRBD1 covers 7 bases. The CDR3 is 14 residues long. The V and J ends lost 4 bases and 4 bases, in that order; junction bases with no gene match: 7. Germline V lookup: CDR1 SGHRS, CDR2 YFSETQ.

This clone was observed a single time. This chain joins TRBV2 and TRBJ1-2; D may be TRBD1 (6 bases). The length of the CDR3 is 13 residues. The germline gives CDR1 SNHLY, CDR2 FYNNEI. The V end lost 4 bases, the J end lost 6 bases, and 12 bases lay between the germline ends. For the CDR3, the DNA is TGTGCCAGCAGTGTCCGGGGGGCCCATGGCTACACCTTC. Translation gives CASSVRGAHGYTF.

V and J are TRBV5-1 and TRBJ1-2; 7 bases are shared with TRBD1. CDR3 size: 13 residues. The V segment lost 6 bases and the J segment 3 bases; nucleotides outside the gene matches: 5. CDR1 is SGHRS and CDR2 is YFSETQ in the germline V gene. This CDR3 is CASNRDRDYGYTF. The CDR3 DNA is TGCGCCAGCAATAGAGACAGGGACTATGGCTACACCTTC.

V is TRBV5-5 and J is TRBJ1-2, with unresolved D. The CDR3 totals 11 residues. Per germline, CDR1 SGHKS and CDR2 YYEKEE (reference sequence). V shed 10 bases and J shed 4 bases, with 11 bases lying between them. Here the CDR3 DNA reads TGTGCCTGGAGAGGGAGCTATGGCTACACCTTC. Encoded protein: CAWRGSYGYTF.

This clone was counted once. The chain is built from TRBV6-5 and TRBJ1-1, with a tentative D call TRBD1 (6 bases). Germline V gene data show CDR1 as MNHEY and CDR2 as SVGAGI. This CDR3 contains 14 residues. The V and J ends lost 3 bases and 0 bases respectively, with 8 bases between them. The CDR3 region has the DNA TGTGCCAGCAGTTATCGACAGGTGAACACTGAAGCTTTCTTT. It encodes CASSYRQVNTEAFF.

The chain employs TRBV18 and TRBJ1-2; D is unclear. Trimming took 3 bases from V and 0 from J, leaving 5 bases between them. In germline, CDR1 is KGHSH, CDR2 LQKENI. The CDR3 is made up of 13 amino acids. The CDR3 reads CASSPGTNYGYTF. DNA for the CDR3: TGTGCCAGCTCACCCGGAACTAACTATGGCTACACCTTC.

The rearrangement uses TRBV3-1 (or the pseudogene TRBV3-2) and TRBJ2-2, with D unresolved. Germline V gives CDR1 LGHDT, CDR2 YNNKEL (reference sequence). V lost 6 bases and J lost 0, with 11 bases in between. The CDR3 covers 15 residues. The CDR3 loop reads CASRQPFANTGELFF. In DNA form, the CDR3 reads TGTGCCAGCAGACAACCGTTCGCGAACACCGGGGAGCTGTTTTTT.

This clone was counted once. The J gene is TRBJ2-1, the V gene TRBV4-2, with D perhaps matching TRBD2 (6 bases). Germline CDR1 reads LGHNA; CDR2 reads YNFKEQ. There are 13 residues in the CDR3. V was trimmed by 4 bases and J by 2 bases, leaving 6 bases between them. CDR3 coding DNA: TGTGCCAGCAGCCGCGGGGCCTACAATGAGCAGTTCTTC. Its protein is CASSRGAYNEQFF.